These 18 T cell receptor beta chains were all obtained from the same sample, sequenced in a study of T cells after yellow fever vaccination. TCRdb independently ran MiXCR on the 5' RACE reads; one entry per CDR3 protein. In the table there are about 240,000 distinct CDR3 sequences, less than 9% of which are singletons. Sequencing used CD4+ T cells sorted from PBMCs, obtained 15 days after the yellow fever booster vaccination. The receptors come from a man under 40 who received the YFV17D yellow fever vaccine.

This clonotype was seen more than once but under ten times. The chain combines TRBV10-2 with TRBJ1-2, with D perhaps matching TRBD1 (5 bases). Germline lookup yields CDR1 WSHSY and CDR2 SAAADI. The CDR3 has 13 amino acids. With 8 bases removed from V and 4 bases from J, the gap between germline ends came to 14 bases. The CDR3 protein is CASFQGRSYGYTF. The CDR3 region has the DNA TGCGCCAGCTTTCAGGGAAGGAGCTATGGCTACACCTTC.

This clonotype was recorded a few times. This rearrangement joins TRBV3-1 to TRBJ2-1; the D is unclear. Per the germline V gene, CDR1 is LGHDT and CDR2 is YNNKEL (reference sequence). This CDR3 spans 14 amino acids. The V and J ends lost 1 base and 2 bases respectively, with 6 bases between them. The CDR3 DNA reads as TGTGCCAGCAGCCAAGGTCGCACCTACAATGAGCAGTTCTTC. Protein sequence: CASSQGRTYNEQFF.

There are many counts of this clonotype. The CDR3 protein is CASSSPQGGAKNIQYF. DNA of the CDR3: TGCGCCAGCAGCTCGCCTCAGGGTGGGGCCAAAAACATTCAGTACTTC. The chain has TRBV5-1 and TRBJ2-4; TRBD1 is a possible D gene (5 bases). Deletions cut 3 bases from V and 1 base from J, with 14 bases between. The CDR3 extends over 16 amino acids. Germline CDR1 and CDR2: SGHRS and YFSETQ.

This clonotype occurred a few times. The CDR3 region is CASSYGRGVGTSGLYEQYF. The CDR3 DNA sequence: TGTGCCAGCAGTTACGGTCGGGGAGTCGGGACTAGCGGCTTATACGAGCAGTACTTC. The rearrangement joins TRBV6-2 or TRBV6-3 to TRBJ2-7, with 11 positions matching TRBD2. The germline gives CDR1 MNHEY, CDR2 SVGEGT. The CDR3 is made up of 19 amino acids. Germline trimming cut 2 bases from V and 4 bases from J; bases unmatched to any gene: 16.

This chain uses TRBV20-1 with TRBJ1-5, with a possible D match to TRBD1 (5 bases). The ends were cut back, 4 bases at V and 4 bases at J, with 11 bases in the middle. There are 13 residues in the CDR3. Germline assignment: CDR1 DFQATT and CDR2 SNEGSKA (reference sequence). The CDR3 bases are TGCAGTGCTACGGATGGGGGGAATCAGCCCCAGCATTTT. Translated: CSATDGGNQPQHF.

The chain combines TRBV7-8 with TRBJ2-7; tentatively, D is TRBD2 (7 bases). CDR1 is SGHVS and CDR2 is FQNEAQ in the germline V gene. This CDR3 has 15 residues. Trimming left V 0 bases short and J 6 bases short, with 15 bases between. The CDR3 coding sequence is TGTGCCAGCAGCTTAGCGCGTGTAGGGGGGGCCGAGCAGTACTTC. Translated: CASSLARVGGAEQYF.

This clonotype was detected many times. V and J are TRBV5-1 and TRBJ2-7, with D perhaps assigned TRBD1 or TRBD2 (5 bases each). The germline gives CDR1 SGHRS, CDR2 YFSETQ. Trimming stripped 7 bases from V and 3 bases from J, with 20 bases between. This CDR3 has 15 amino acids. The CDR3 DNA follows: TGCGCCAGCCGCCGCCAGGACTTAGACAGCTACGAGCAGTACTTC. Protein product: CASRRQDLDSYEQYF.

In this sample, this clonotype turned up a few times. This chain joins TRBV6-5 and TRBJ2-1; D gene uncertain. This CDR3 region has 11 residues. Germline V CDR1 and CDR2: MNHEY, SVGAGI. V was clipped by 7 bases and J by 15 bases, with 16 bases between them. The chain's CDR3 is CASKSGPTPFF. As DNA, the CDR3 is TGTGCCAGCAAGTCGGGCCCCACGCCGTTCTTC.

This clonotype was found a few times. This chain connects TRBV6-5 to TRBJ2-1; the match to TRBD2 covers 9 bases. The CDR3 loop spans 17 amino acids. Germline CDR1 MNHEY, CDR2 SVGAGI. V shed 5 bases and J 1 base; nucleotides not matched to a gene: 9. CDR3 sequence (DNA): TGTGCCAGCAGTCTACGAGCGGGAGGTGTATCCTACAATGAGCAGTTCTTC. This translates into CASSLRAGGVSYNEQFF.

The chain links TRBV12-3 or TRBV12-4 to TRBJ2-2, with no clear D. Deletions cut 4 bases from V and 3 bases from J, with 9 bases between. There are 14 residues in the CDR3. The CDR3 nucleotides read TGTGCCAGCAGTTACCGGGCAGACACCGGGGAGCTGTTTTTT. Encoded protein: CASSYRADTGELFF.

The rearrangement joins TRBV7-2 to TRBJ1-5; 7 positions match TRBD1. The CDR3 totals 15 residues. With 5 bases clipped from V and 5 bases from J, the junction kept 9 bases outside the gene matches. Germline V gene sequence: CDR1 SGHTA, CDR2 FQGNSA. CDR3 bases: TGTGCCAGCAGCGCTAGTCCGGGACAGTATCAGCCCCAGCATTTT. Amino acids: CASSASPGQYQPQHF.

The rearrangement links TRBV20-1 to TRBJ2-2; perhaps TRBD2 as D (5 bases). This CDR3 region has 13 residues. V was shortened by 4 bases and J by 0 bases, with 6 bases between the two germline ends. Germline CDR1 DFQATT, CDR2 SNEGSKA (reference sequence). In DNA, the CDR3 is TGCAGTGCTACCGGGACGAACACCGGGGAGCTGTTTTTT. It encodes CSATGTNTGELFF.

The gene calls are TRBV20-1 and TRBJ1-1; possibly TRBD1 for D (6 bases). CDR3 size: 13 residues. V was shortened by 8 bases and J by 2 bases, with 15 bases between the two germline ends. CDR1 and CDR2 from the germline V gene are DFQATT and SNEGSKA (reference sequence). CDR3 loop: CSPRGGHNTEAFF. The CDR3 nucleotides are TGCAGTCCAAGGGGGGGGCACAACACTGAAGCTTTCTTT.

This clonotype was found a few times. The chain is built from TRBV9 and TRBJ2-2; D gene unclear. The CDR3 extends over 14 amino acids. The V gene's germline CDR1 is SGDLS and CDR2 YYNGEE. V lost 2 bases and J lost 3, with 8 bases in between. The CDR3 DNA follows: TGTGCCAGCAGCGTGGGTGTGGACACCGGGGAGCTGTTTTTT. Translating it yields CASSVGVDTGELFF.

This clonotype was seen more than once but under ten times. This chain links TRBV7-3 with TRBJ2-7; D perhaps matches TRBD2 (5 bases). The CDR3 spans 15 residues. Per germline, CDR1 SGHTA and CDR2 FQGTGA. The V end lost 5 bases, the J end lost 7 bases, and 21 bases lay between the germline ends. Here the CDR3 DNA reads TGTGCCAGCAGCCCAGGCCGGGGTCGGGGAGTGGAGCAGTACTTC. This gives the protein CASSPGRGRGVEQYF.

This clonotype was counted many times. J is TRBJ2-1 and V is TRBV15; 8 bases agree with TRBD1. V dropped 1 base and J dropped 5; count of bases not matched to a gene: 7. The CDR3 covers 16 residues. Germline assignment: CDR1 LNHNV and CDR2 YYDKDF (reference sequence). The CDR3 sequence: CATSRGGTGPNNEQFF. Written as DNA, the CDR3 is TGTGCCACCAGCAGAGGAGGGACAGGACCGAACAATGAGCAGTTCTTC.

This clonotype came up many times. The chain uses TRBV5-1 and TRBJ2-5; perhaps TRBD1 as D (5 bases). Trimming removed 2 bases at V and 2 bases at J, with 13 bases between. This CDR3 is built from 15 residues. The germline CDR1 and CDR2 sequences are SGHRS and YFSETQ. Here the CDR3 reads CASSFQTARQETQYF. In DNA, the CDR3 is TGCGCCAGCAGCTTCCAGACAGCCAGGCAAGAGACCCAGTACTTC.

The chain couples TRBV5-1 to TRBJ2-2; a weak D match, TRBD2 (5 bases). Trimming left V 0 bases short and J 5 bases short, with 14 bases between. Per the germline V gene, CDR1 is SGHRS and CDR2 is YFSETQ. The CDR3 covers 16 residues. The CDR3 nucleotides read TGCGCCAGCAGCTTGGAAGTGGGAGCAGAGACCGGGGAGCTGTTTTTT. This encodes CASSLEVGAETGELFF.